This T cell receptor beta chain was sequenced during a study of T cell responses to AZD1222 COVID-19 vaccine. Study-level findings and limits: Donors in the cohort were predominantly white British and more often female, and clonal diversity was possibly underestimated. Vaccine-related CD4 TCRs covered spike, predominating at 160-218 and 743-854.

Clones were read by immunoSEQ multiplex PCR, and TCRdb kept only the in-frame ones, dropping some. The sample includes some 40,000 clones, roughly 77% of them seen just once. The CDR3 is 16 residues long. V lost 0 bases and J lost 4; bases outside the gene matches: 2. From germline, CDR1 is LNHNV and CDR2 YYDKDF (reference sequence). In the case of this clone: As yet, its antigen is unknown.

The source is an adult who received the MenACWY meningococcal vaccine as a control. Material: peripheral blood, obtained 28 days after the second dose of the MenACWY control vaccine. V gene TRBV15 combines with J gene TRBJ1-6, with 8 nucleotides matching TRBD1. The CDR3: CATSRDDRGYNSPLHF. Written as DNA, the CDR3 is TGTGCCACCAGCAGAGATGACAGGGGTTATAATTCACCCCTCCACTTT.